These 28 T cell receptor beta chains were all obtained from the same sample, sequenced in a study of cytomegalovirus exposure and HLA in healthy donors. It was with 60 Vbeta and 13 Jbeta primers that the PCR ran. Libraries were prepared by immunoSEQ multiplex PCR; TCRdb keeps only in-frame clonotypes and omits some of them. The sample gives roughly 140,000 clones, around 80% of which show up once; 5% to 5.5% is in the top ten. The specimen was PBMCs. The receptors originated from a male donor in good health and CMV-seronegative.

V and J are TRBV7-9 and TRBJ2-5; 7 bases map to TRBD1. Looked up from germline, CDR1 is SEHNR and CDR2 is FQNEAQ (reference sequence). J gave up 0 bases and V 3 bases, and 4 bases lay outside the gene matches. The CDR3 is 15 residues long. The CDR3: CASSLGQNNQETQYF. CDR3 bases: TGTGCCAGCAGCTTGGGACAGAATAACCAAGAGACCCAGTACTTC. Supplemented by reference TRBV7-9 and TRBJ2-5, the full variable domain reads DTGVSQNPRHKITKRGQNVTFRCDPISEHNRLYWYRQTLGQGPEFLTYFQNEAQLEKSRLLSDRFSAERPKGSFSTLEIQRTEQGDSAMYLCASSLGQNNQETQYFGPGTRLLVL.

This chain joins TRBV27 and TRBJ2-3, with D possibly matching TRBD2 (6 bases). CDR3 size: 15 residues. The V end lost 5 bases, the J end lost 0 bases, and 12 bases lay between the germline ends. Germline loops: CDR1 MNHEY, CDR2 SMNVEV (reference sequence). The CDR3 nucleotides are TGTGCCAGCAGTGGACCGGGACTGAGCACAGATACGCAGTATTTT. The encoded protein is CASSGPGLSTDTQYF.

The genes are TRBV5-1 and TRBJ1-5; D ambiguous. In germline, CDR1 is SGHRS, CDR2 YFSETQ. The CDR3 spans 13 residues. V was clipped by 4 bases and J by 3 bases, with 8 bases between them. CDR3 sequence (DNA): TGCGCCAGCAGCCCCGGTCTCAATCAGCCCCAGCATTTT. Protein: CASSPGLNQPQHF.

CDR3 DNA sequence: TGTGCCAGCAGTTTATCTGTCGTCCAGCCCCAGCATTTT. Protein: CASSLSVVQPQHF. The chain recombines TRBV28 with TRBJ1-5; D is undetermined. The CDR3 covers 13 residues. Germline V gene data show CDR1 as MDHEN and CDR2 as SYDVKM. V was pared by 1 base and J by 7 bases, with 8 bases between. Complete variable domain (other parts from reference TRBV28 and TRBJ1-5): DVKVTQSSRYLVKRTGEKVFLECVQDMDHENMFWYRQDPGLGLRLIYFSYDVKMKEKGDIPEGYSVSREKKERFSLILESASTNQTSMYLCASSLSVVQPQHFGDGTRLSIL.

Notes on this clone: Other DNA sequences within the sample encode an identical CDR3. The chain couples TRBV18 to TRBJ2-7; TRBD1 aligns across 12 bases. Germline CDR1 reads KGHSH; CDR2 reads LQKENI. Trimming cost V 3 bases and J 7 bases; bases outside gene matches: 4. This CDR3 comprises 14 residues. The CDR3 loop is CASSPGQGAREQYF. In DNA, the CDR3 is TGTGCCAGCTCACCGGGACAGGGGGCGAGGGAGCAGTACTTC.

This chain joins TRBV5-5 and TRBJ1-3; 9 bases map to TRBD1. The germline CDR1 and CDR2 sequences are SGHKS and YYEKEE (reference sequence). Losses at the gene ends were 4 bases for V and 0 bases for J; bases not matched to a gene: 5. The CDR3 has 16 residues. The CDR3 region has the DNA TGTGCCAGCAGCATCCGGGACAGGGTCTCTGGAAACACCATATATTTT. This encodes CASSIRDRVSGNTIYF.

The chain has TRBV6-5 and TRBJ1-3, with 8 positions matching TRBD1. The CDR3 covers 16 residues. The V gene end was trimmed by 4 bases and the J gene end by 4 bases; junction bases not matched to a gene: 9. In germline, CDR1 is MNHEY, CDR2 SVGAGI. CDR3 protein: CASSSGTGRGGNTIYF. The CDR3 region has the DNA TGTGCCAGCAGTTCTGGGACAGGACGAGGAGGAAACACCATATATTTT.

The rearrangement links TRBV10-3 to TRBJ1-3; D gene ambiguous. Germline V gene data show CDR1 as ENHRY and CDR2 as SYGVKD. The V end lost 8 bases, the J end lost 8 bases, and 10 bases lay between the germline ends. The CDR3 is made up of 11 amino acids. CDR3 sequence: CAIGSLDTIYF. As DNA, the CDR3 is TGTGCCATCGGCAGTCTGGACACCATATATTTT.

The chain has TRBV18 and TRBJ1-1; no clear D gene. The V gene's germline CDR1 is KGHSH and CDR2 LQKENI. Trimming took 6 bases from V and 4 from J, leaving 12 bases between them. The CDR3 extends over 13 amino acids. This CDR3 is CASSLAYATEAFF. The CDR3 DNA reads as TGTGCCAGCTCGCTCGCCTATGCCACTGAAGCTTTCTTT.

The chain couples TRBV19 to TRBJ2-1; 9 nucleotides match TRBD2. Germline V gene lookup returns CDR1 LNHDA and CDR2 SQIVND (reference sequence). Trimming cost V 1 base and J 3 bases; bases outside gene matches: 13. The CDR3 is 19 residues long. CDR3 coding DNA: TGTGCCAGTAGTATAGTCGCTTCCGGGACTAGCAGTCGCTACAATGAGCAGTTCTTC. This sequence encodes CASSIVASGTSSRYNEQFF. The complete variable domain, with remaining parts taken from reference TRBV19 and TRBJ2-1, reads DGGITQSPKYLFRKEGQNVTLSCEQNLNHDAMYWYRQDPGQGLRLIYYSQIVNDFQKGDIAEGYSVSREKKESFPLTVTSAQKNPTAFYLCASSIVASGTSSRYNEQFFGPGTRLTVL.

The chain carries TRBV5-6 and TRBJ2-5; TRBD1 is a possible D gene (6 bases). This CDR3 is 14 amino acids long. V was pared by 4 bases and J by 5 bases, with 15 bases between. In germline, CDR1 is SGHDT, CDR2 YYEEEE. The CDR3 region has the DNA TGTGCCAGCAGCCCTACAGGGTCTTGGGAGACCCAGTACTTC. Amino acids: CASSPTGSWETQYF.

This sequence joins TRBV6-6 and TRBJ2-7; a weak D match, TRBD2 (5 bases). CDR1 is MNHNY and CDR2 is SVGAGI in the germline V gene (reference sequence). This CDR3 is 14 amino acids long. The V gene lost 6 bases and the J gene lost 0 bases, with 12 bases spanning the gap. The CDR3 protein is CASREDGSSYEQYF. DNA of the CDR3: TGTGCCAGCAGGGAGGACGGAAGCTCCTACGAGCAGTACTTC.

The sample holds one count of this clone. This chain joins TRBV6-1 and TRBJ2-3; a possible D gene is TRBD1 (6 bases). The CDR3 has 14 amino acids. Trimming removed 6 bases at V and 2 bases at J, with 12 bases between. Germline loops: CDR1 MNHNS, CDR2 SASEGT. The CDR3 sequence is CASRIQGFTDTQYF. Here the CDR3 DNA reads TGTGCCAGCAGGATACAGGGTTTCACAGATACGCAGTATTTT.

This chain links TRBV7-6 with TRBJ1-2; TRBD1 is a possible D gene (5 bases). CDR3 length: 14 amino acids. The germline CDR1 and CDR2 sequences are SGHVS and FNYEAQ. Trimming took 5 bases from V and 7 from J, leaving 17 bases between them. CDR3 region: CASSPKLGGGGYTF. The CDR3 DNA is TGTGCCAGCAGCCCTAAACTCGGGGGGGGTGGCTACACCTTC.

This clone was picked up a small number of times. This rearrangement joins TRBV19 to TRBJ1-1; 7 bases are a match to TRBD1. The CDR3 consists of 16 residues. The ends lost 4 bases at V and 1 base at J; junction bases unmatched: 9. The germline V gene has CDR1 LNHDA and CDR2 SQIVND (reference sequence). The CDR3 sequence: CASSTWAGGANTEAFF. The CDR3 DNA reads TGTGCCAGTAGTACTTGGGCAGGGGGTGCGAACACTGAAGCTTTCTTT.

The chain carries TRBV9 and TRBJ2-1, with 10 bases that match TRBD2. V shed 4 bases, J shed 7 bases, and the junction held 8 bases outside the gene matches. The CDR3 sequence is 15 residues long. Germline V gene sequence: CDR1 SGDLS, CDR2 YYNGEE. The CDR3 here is CASSPRTSGLNEQFF. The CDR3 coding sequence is TGTGCCAGCAGCCCAAGGACTAGCGGCTTAAATGAGCAGTTCTTC.

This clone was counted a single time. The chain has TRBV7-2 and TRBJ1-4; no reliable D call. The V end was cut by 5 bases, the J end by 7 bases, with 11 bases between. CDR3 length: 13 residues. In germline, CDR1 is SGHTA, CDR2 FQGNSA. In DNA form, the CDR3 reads TGTGCCAGCAGCCCCTCCCCCGGTGAAAAACTGTTTTTT. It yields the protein CASSPSPGEKLFF.

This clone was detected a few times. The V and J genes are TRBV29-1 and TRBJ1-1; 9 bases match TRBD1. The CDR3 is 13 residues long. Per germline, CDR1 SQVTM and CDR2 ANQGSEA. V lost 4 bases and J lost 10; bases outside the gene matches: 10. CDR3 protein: CSVGARDRAAAFF. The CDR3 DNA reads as TGCAGCGTTGGAGCCCGGGACAGGGCGGCAGCTTTCTTT.

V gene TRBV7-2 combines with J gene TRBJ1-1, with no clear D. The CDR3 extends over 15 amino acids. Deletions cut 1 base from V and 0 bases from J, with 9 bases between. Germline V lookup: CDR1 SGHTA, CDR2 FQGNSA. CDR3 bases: TGTGCCAGCAGCTTAGGGCGGGCTTTGAACACTGAAGCTTTCTTT. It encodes CASSLGRALNTEAFF.

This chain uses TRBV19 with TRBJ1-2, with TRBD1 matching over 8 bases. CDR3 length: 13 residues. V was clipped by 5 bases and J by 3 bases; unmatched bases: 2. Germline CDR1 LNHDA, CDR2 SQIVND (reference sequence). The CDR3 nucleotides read TGTGCCAGTAGTTTACAGGGGGACTATGGCTACACCTTC. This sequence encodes CASSLQGDYGYTF. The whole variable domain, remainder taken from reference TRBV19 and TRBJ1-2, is DGGITQSPKYLFRKEGQNVTLSCEQNLNHDAMYWYRQDPGQGLRLIYYSQIVNDFQKGDIAEGYSVSREKKESFPLTVTSAQKNPTAFYLCASSLQGDYGYTFGSGTRLTVV.

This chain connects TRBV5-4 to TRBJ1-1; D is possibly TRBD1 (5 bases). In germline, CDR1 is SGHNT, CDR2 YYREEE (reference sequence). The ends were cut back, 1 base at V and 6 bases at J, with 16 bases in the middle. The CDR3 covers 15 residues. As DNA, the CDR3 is TGTGCCAGCAGCTTGTCAGGGCTTTCCGCTTCTGAAGCTTTCTTT. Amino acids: CASSLSGLSASEAFF.

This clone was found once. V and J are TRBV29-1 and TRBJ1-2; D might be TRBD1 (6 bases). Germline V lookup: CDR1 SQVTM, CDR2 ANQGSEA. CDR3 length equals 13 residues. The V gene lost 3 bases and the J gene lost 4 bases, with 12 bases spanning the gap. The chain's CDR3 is CSVDHRVGYGYTF. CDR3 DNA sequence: TGCAGCGTTGATCACAGGGTCGGCTATGGCTACACCTTC. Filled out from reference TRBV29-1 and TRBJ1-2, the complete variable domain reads SAVISQKPSRDICQRGTSLTIQCQVDSQVTMMFWYRQQPGQSLTLIATANQGSEATYESGFVIDKFPISRPNLTFSTLTVSNMSPEDSSIYLCSVDHRVGYGYTFGSGTRLTVV.

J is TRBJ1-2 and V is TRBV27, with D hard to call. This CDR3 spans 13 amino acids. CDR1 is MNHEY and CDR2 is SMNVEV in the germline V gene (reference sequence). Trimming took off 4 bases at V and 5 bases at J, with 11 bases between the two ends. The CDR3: CASSWAGNYGYTF. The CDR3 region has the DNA TGTGCCAGCAGTTGGGCAGGAAATTATGGCTACACCTTC.

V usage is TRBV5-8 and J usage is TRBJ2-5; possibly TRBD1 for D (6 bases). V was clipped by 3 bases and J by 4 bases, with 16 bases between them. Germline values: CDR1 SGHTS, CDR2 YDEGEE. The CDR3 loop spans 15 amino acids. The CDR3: CASSWKRTVRETQYF. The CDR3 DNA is TGTGCCAGCAGCTGGAAACGGACAGTCAGAGAGACCCAGTACTTC.

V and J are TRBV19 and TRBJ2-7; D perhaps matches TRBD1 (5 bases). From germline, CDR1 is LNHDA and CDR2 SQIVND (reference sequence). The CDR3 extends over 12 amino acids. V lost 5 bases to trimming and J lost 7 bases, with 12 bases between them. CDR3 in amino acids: CASSVLGQEQYF. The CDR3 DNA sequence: TGTGCCAGTAGTGTTCTGGGGCAGGAGCAGTACTTC.

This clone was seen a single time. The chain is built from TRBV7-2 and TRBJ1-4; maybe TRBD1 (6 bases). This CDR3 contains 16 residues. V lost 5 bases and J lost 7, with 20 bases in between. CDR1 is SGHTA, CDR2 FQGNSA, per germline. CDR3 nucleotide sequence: TGTGCCAGCAGCCACGGGGGGCGCAGGATTTTTGAAAAACTGTTTTTT. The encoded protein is CASSHGGRRIFEKLFF.

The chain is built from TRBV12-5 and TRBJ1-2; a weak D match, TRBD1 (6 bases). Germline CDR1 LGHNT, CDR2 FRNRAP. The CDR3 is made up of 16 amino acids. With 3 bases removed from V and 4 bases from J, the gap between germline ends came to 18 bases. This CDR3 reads CASGFHRTDRLYGYTF. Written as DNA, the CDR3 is TGTGCTAGTGGTTTCCATCGGACAGACAGACTCTATGGCTACACCTTC.

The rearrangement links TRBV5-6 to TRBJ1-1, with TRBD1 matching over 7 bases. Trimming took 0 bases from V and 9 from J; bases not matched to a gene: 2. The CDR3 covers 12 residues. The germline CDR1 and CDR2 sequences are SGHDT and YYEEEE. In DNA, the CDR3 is TGTGCCAGCAGCTTGGGCAGGGGGAAAGCTTTCTTT. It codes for CASSLGRGKAFF.